This entry describes one T cell receptor (beta chain). CDR1 is MNHEY, CDR2 SVGAGI, per germline. This CDR3 is built from 17 residues. V was pared by 0 bases and J by 7 bases, with 19 bases between. The authors amplified TCR beta CDR3 regions from RNA transcripts. The library came from an HTBI-primed first-round RT-PCR and a second-round multiplex PCR. TCRdb re-called the multiplex PCR reads with MiXCR, one entry per CDR3 protein. Here the sample spans hundreds of thousands of distinct CDR3 sequences, under 25% being singletons. The source of the sample is a study of Graves' ophthalmopathy and Graves' hyperthyroidism. Over 18 months of follow-up, stable hyperthyroidism required that no ophthalmopathy appear. None of the included patients had other autoimmune diseases, uncontrolled infections, pregnancy or lactation, as these led to exclusion.

Material: peripheral blood. This clonotype originated in a woman aged 18-29 years with stable Graves' hyperthyroidism. The rearrangement joins TRBV6-5 to TRBJ2-4; D perhaps matches TRBD2 (6 bases). DNA for the CDR3: TGTGCCAGCAGTTACTCCCTTCTCGGGGGAGGAGATAACATTCAGTACTTC. It yields the protein CASSYSLLGGGDNIQYF.